The entry that follows covers one T cell receptor (beta chain) sequence. Data came from immunoSEQ multiplex PCR; TCRdb stores just in-frame clones and leaves some out. Altogether some 320,000 clones are present, about 89% being singletons, with the ten largest covering roughly 5%. The source of the sample is a study of blood T cell repertoires in COVID-19. Study information: The analysed material was cDNA or gDNA that came from T cells, B-cell-depleted T cells, or PBMCs.

V was pared by 0 bases and J by 0 bases, with 16 bases of the junction left unmatched. Germline V gene lookup returns CDR1 MGHRA and CDR2 YSYEKL. This CDR3 spans 21 amino acids. Each participant's cohort was designated according to participant-reported clinical history. Donors of Cohort 3 who recovered were those that had two negative PCRs, clearance, or symptom resolution. The sequenced sample was PBMCs or T cells enriched from blood (not recorded which). J is TRBJ1-5 and V is TRBV4-1, with 8 bases that match TRBD1. This sequence was found in a woman aged 25-40 years who had recovered from COVID-19. The CDR3 DNA reads TGCGCCAGCAGCCAAGAGGTCAGGGGGCGCGGGCCCTTTTATAGCAATCAGCCCCAGCATTTT. Translated: CASSQEVRGRGPFYSNQPQHF.